What follows is one T cell receptor beta chain and its context. This sample stems from a study of response to subunit inactivated influenza vaccine. TCRdb called the RT-PCR reads again in MiXCR, with one record for every CDR3 protein. The sample lists 500,000 to 550,000 distinct CDR3 sequences, around 21% occurring once. The CDR3 is 15 residues long. Looked up from germline, CDR1 is MGHDK and CDR2 is SYGVNS. V was trimmed by 2 bases and J by 4 bases, leaving 14 bases between them. These sequences were also reported in another study, on T cells expressing NK-cell markers. As that study records: For TCR beta, cDNA was produced by 5'RACE template switching with UMIs. A handful of donors likewise had their CD3+CD56-NKG2C+ fraction led by these clonotypes.

This material consisted of CD4+ T cells sorted from PBMCs, taken 12 days after vaccination. The chain joins TRBV25-1 to TRBJ2-5; D gene ambiguous. The receptor was derived from a man over 45 who received an inactivated influenza vaccine. The CDR3 nucleotides read TGTGCCAGCAGTGAAGGGTTCGAAGAGTTAGAGACCCAGTACTTC. It encodes CASSEGFEELETQYF.